Listed here are 14 T cell receptor beta chains from one sample, sequenced in a study of blood T cell repertoires in COVID-19. TCRdb's table, derived via immunoSEQ multiplex PCR, lists solely in-frame clones and lacks some. Among 110,000 or so clones, 80% to 90% were seen once, and the ten largest hold 7.5% to 9%. The sample was peripheral blood. The source is a man in his 70s who had recovered from COVID-19.

J is TRBJ1-1 and V is TRBV7-3, with 9 positions matching TRBD1. The ends lost 5 bases at V and 4 bases at J; junction bases unmatched: 2. Germline CDR1 is SGHTA and CDR2 is FQGTGA. CDR3 length equals 13 residues. CDR3: CASSLQGATEAFF. DNA of the CDR3: TGTGCCAGCAGCCTACAGGGGGCCACTGAAGCTTTCTTT.

There are a few counts of this clone. This chain joins TRBV7-9 and TRBJ2-6, with D perhaps TRBD2 (6 bases). Per germline, CDR1 SEHNR and CDR2 FQNEAQ (reference sequence). V lost 5 bases, J lost 2 bases, and 10 bases lay in between. This CDR3 comprises 15 residues. The CDR3: CASSSGGAGANVLTF. The DNA of the CDR3 is TGTGCCAGCAGCAGCGGCGGGGCTGGGGCCAACGTCCTGACTTTC. Full variable domain (missing parts from reference TRBV7-9 and TRBJ2-6): DTGVSQNPRHKITKRGQNVTFRCDPISEHNRLYWYRQTLGQGPEFLTYFQNEAQLEKSRLLSDRFSAERPKGSFSTLEIQRTEQGDSAMYLCASSSGGAGANVLTFGAGSRLTVL.

The chain joins TRBV7-3 to TRBJ2-3; 7 bases are a match to TRBD2. V gave up 0 bases and J gave up 0 bases; unmatched junction bases: 3. This CDR3 spans 16 amino acids. Germline V gives CDR1 SGHTA, CDR2 FQGTGA. The CDR3 DNA sequence: TGTGCCAGCAGCTTAACGGGGGGGACGAGCACAGATACGCAGTATTTT. This encodes CASSLTGGTSTDTQYF.

This rearrangement joins TRBV20-1 to TRBJ1-2, with 7 bases identical to TRBD1. Trimming at V came to 6 bases and at J to 2 bases, leaving 9 bases not matched to a gene. Germline V gene data show CDR1 as DFQATT and CDR2 as SNEGSKA (reference sequence). This CDR3 contains 14 residues. The CDR3 reads CSASQGEANYGYTF. The CDR3 coding sequence is TGCAGTGCCAGTCAGGGGGAAGCGAACTATGGCTACACCTTC.

The chain employs TRBV3-1 (or the pseudogene TRBV3-2) and TRBJ1-2; TRBD1 agrees at 8 bases. The CDR3 consists of 14 residues. V lost 4 bases and J lost 4; bases outside the gene matches: 5. Germline V gene data show CDR1 as LGHDT and CDR2 as YNNKEL (reference sequence). This CDR3 reads CASSPRTGSYGYTF. CDR3 nucleotide sequence: TGTGCCAGCAGCCCGCGGACAGGGTCCTATGGCTACACCTTC.

This rearrangement joins TRBV24-1 to TRBJ2-2, with TRBD2 matching 7 bases. Germline V gives CDR1 KGHDR, CDR2 SFDVKD. This CDR3 is built from 14 residues. Unmatched junction bases numbered 2, after V lost 2 bases and J lost 6 bases. CDR3 sequence (DNA): TGTGCCACCAGTGATTCCCGGGGGGCCGGGGAGCTGTTTTTT. Translating it yields CATSDSRGAGELFF.

The CDR3 DNA is TGTGCCAGCACCCCCTTGGGGGCTGGGAATTCACCCCTCCACTTT. This sequence encodes CASTPLGAGNSPLHF. The V and J genes are TRBV28 and TRBJ1-6, with D perhaps TRBD1 (6 bases). V was clipped by 7 bases and J by 7 bases, with 17 bases between them. This CDR3 comprises 15 residues. CDR1 is MDHEN, CDR2 SYDVKM, per germline.

The chain is built from TRBV7-2 and TRBJ1-2; TRBD1 is a possible D gene (5 bases). Trimming shortened V by 2 bases and J by 3 bases, and 16 bases separated the two germline ends. CDR3 size: 16 residues. The germline V gene encodes CDR1 SGHTA and CDR2 FQGNSA. CDR3 sequence (DNA): TGTGCCAGCAGCTTAAGGGGTCGGGTCGGAGACTATGGCTACACCTTC. Translating it yields CASSLRGRVGDYGYTF.

The chain joins TRBV5-1 to TRBJ2-1; 7 bases agree with TRBD2. The germline V gene encodes CDR1 SGHRS and CDR2 YFSETQ. Trimming removed 6 bases from V and 5 bases from J; junction bases left unmatched: 11. The CDR3 covers 15 residues. CDR3 in DNA: TGCGCCAGCACTACATGGGGGAGCGGGGACAATGAGCAGTTCTTC. Protein: CASTTWGSGDNEQFF.

The chain is built from TRBV27 and TRBJ1-2; the D gene is possibly TRBD1 (5 bases). CDR3 length equals 12 residues. Trimming took off 5 bases at V and 3 bases at J, with 7 bases between the two ends. The V gene's germline CDR1 is MNHEY and CDR2 SMNVEV (reference sequence). CDR3 in DNA: TGTGCCAGCAGTGGCAGGGACTATGGCTACACCTTC. This translates into CASSGRDYGYTF.

This clone was observed a single time. The chain is built from TRBV30 and TRBJ2-2, with 7 bases aligning to TRBD1. The CDR3 has 12 amino acids. Losses at the gene ends were 6 bases for V and 5 bases for J; bases not matched to a gene: 3. Per germline, CDR1 GTSNPN and CDR2 SVGIG (reference sequence). Here the CDR3 reads CACRGRTGELFF. The CDR3 DNA is TGTGCCTGTAGGGGGCGGACCGGGGAGCTGTTTTTT.

The chain couples TRBV6-5 to TRBJ1-6, with 7 positions matching TRBD1. CDR3 length equals 13 residues. The junction had 2 bases not matched to a gene; V was cut back by 5 bases and J by 7 bases. The germline gives CDR1 MNHEY, CDR2 SVGAGI. In nucleotides, the CDR3 is TGTGCCAGCAGTACAGGGGCAAATTCACCCCTCCACTTT. It specifies CASSTGANSPLHF.

This sequence joins TRBV7-9 and TRBJ1-3; D is unresolved. The CDR3 totals 14 residues. Germline V lookup: CDR1 SEHNR, CDR2 FQNEAQ (reference sequence). The V and J ends lost 2 bases and 4 bases respectively, with 9 bases between them. The CDR3 sequence is CASSLQQSGNTIYF. As DNA, the CDR3 is TGTGCCAGCAGCTTACAACAGTCCGGAAACACCATATATTTT.

The chain couples TRBV13 to TRBJ2-7; perhaps TRBD1 as D (5 bases). This CDR3 spans 16 amino acids. Trimming took off 6 bases at V and 3 bases at J, with 21 bases between the two ends. The germline V gene has CDR1 PRHDT and CDR2 FYEKMQ (reference sequence). In DNA, the CDR3 is TGTGCCAGCAGTCCTATTAGGGGATTATCTTACTACGAGCAGTACTTC. Translated, it gives CASSPIRGLSYYEQYF.